A single sample is the source of the 5 T cell receptor beta chains below, sequenced in a study of T cells in localized non-small cell lung cancer. Some clones are missing from TCRdb's copy, which holds only in-frame ones; the method was immunoSEQ multiplex PCR. The sample lists 45,000 to 70,000 clones, 80% to 90% occurring once. This material consisted of peripheral blood, taken before any cancer treatment. Receptors were obtained from a woman aged 35 to 75 with stage I lung adenocarcinoma.

This chain links TRBV11-2 with TRBJ1-6; 7 positions match TRBD1. Per the germline V gene, CDR1 is SGHAT and CDR2 is FQNNGV. Losses at the gene ends were 6 bases for V and 14 bases for J; bases not matched to a gene: 16. The CDR3 totals 15 residues. CDR3 amino acids: CASRPAGIQGSSLHF. CDR3 bases: TGTGCCAGCAGGCCCGCAGGGATACAGGGGTCGTCCCTCCACTTT.

This clone was recorded only once. This chain links TRBV5-1 with TRBJ2-2; D remains ambiguous. The CDR3 totals 11 residues. CDR1 and CDR2 (germline): SGHRS, YFSETQ. Trimming cost V 4 bases and J 9 bases, with 7 bases left between them. CDR3 sequence: CASSGIRELFF. The CDR3 DNA sequence: TGCGCCAGCAGCGGGATTAGGGAGCTGTTTTTT. Variable domain in full (rest from reference TRBV5-1 and TRBJ2-2): KAGVTQTPRYLIKTRGQQVTLSCSPISGHRSVSWYQQTPGQGLQFLFEYFSETQRNKGNFPGRFSGRQFSNSRSEMNVSTLELGDSALYLCASSGIRELFFGEGSRLTVL.

The chain recombines TRBV19 with TRBJ2-5, with 8 bases matching TRBD1. The CDR3 contains 13 residues. The V and J ends lost 6 bases and 4 bases, in that order; junction bases with no gene match: 4. The germline V gene encodes CDR1 LNHDA and CDR2 SQIVND (reference sequence). The CDR3 region is CASRDRVGETQYF. CDR3 bases: TGTGCCAGTAGGGACAGGGTTGGAGAGACCCAGTACTTC.

This clone appeared a single time. The chain has TRBV28 and TRBJ1-2, with TRBD1 matching over 8 bases. CDR3 size: 13 residues. Germline-derived CDR1 and CDR2 are MDHEN and SYDVKM. V was pared by 5 bases and J by 10 bases, with 9 bases of the junction left unmatched. CDR3 sequence reads: CASSQGANGDYTF. CDR3 bases: TGTGCCAGCAGTCAGGGGGCTAACGGCGACTACACCTTC.

In this sample, this clone turned up a few times. This chain connects TRBV9 to TRBJ1-5; D not certain. CDR3 length equals 13 residues. Trimming removed 3 bases at V and 4 bases at J, with 8 bases between. Germline CDR1 SGDLS, CDR2 YYNGEE. The CDR3 loop reads CASSEDGNQPQHF. As DNA, the CDR3 is TGTGCCAGCAGCGAGGACGGGAATCAGCCCCAGCATTTT.